One sample yielded the 5 T cell receptor beta chains listed below, sequenced in a study of beta chain features in type 1 diabetes. The isolated RNA, all of it, was reverse transcribed, so expressed TCRB transcripts were what got sequenced. Generated by immunoSEQ multiplex PCR, the TCRdb table keeps only in-frame clones and is missing some. The sample shows about 19,000 clones, about 50% of them seen only once. Sequencing was carried out using stem cell memory CD4+ T cells from blood. The receptor set was obtained from a young man in good health.

The rearrangement links TRBV7-2 to TRBJ2-1; 7 positions match TRBD2. CDR1 is SGHTA, CDR2 FQGNSA, per germline. The CDR3 runs 14 residues. V gave up 3 bases and J gave up 5 bases; unmatched junction bases: 4. The CDR3 is CASSFGLADNEQFF. In DNA, the CDR3 is TGTGCCAGCAGCTTCGGGCTAGCGGACAATGAGCAGTTCTTC.

This clone was observed a few times. The rearrangement links TRBV27 to TRBJ1-5, with D tentatively TRBD1 (5 bases). This CDR3 comprises 15 residues. Germline lookup yields CDR1 MNHEY and CDR2 SMNVEV (reference sequence). Trimming shortened V by 0 bases and J by 1 base, and 7 bases separated the two germline ends. CDR3 in amino acids: CASSLSGGSNQPQHF. DNA for the CDR3: TGTGCCAGCAGTTTATCGGGGGGAAGCAATCAGCCCCAGCATTTT.

This clone came up a few times. The V gene is TRBV20-1, the J gene TRBJ2-7, with D unresolved. The germline V and J ends were trimmed by 3 bases and 5 bases, with 5 bases remaining between them. This CDR3 comprises 10 residues. Per the germline V gene, CDR1 is DFQATT and CDR2 is SNEGSKA (reference sequence). CDR3 nucleotides: TGCAGTGCTAGTGGGCACGAGCAGTACTTC. Translated: CSASGHEQYF.

The rearrangement uses TRBV5-1 and TRBJ2-1; 9 bases align to TRBD1. The germline gives CDR1 SGHRS, CDR2 YFSETQ. This CDR3 has 16 amino acids. J lost 9 bases, V lost 0 bases, and 10 bases had no gene match. CDR3 coding DNA: TGCGCCAGCAGCTTGGAACCGGGACAGGGTTTTTTTGAGCAGTTCTTC. Protein sequence: CASSLEPGQGFFEQFF.

The chain uses TRBV7-9 and TRBJ1-1; TRBD1 matches at 11 bases. Germline CDR1 is SEHNR and CDR2 is FQNEAQ (reference sequence). The CDR3 contains 14 residues. V lost 5 bases and J lost 3; bases outside the gene matches: 2. The CDR3 DNA follows: TGTGCCAGCAGCCCGGGACAGGGGGACACTGAAGCTTTCTTT. Translation gives CASSPGQGDTEAFF. The whole variable domain, filled in from reference TRBV7-9 and TRBJ1-1, reads DTGVSQNPRHKITKRGQNVTFRCDPISEHNRLYWYRQTLGQGPEFLTYFQNEAQLEKSRLLSDRFSAERPKGSFSTLEIQRTEQGDSAMYLCASSPGQGDTEAFFGQGTRLTVV.